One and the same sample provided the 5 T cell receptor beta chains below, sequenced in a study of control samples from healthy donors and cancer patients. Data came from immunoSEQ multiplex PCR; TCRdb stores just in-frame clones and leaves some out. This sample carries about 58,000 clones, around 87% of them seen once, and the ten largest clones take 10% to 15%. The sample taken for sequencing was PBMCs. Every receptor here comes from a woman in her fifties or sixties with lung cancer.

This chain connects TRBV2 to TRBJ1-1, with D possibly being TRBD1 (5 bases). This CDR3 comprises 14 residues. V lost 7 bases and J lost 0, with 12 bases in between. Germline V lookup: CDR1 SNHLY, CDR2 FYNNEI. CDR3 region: CASTGTLMNTEAFF. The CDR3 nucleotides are TGTGCCAGCACCGGGACCCTGATGAACACTGAAGCTTTCTTT. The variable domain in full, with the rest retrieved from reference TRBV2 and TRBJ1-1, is EPEVTQTPSHQVTQMGQEVILRCVPISNHLYFYWYRQILGQKVEFLVSFYNNEISEKSEIFDDQFSVERPDGSNFTLKIRSTKLEDSAMYFCASTGTLMNTEAFFGQGTRLTVV.

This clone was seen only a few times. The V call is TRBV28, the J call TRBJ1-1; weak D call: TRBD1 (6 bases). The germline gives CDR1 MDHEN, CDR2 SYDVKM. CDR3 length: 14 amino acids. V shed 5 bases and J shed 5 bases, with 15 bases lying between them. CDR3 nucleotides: TGTGCCAGCAGTAGAGGGGGTTCTGGTACTGAAGCTTTCTTT. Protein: CASSRGGSGTEAFF.

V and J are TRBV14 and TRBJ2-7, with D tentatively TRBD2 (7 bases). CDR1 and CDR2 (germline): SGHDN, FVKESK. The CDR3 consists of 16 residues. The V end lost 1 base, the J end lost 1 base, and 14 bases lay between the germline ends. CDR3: CASSQGRRGGSYEQYF. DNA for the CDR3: TGTGCCAGCAGCCAAGGGCGGAGGGGGGGGTCCTACGAGCAGTACTTC.

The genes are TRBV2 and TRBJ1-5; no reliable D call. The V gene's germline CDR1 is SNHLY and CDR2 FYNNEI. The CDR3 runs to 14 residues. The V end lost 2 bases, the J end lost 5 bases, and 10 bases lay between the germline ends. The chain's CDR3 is CASSEMGGDQPQHF. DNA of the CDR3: TGTGCCAGCAGTGAAATGGGAGGAGATCAGCCCCAGCATTTT. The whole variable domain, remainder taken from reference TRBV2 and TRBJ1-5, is EPEVTQTPSHQVTQMGQEVILRCVPISNHLYFYWYRQILGQKVEFLVSFYNNEISEKSEIFDDQFSVERPDGSNFTLKIRSTKLEDSAMYFCASSEMGGDQPQHFGDGTRLSIL.

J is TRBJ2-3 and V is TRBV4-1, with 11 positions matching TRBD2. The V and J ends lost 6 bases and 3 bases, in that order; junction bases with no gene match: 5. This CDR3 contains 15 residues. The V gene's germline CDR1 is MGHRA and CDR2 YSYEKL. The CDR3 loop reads CASSSTSGRTDTQYF. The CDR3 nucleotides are TGCGCCAGCAGTTCTACTAGCGGGAGAACAGATACGCAGTATTTT.